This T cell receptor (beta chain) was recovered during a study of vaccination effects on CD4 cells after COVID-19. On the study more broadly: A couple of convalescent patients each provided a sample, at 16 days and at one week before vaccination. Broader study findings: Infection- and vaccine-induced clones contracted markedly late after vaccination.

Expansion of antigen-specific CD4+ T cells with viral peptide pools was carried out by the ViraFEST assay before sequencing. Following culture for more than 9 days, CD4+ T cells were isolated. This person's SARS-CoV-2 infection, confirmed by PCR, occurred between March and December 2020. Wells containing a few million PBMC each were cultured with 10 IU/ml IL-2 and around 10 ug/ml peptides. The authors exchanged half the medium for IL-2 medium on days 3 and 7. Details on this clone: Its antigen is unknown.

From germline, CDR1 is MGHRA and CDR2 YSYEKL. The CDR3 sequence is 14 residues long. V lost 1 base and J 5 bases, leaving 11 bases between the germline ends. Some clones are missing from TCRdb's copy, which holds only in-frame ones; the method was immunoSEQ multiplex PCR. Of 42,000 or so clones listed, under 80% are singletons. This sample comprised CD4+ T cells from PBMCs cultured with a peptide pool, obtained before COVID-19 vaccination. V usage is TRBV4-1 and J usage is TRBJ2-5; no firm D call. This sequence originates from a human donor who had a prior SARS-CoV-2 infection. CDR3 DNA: TGCGCCAGCAGCCAAGTACAACTACAGGAGACCCAGTACTTC. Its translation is CASSQVQLQETQYF.